This T cell receptor beta chain was observed in a study of human CD4 T cells and Enterobacteriaceae. The memory gate held CD4+ cells that were not CD45RA+CCR7+CD95- naive cells, over 95% pure. Sorting first excluded CD8+, CD14+, CD16+, CD56+, CD19+ and CD25-bright cells. Ex vivo total memory CD4+ samples were deeply sequenced, detecting one cell in 200,000. TCRdb's table, derived via immunoSEQ multiplex PCR, lists solely in-frame clones and lacks some. The sample consists of some 26,000 clones, roughly 80% of them appearing once. Sequencing input: memory CD4+ T cells from blood. The source of this sequence is a human donor in good health.

CDR3 nucleotide sequence: TGCGCCAGCAGCCAGGTGATGGAGTCGCCCAAAAACATTCAGTACTTC. It encodes CASSQVMESPKNIQYF. The J gene is TRBJ2-4, the V gene TRBV4-1; D uncertain. Germline V gene sequence: CDR1 MGHRA, CDR2 YSYEKL. V was cut by 3 bases and J by 2 bases, with 14 bases left in between. The CDR3 spans 16 residues.